The clone carrying this TCR beta chain appeared many times. The data derive from a study of radiotherapy plus CTLA-4 blockade in lung cancer. V lost 3 bases and J 0 bases, leaving 11 bases between the germline ends. The CDR3 spans 15 residues. CDR1 and CDR2 (germline): LGHNA, YSLEER. The table came from immunoSEQ multiplex PCR; TCRdb's copy has only in-frame clones and leaves some out. This table holds about 110,000 clones, about four fifths found once. This sequence originates from a human donor with non-small cell lung cancer that progressed on radiotherapy plus ipilimumab. Some clones in this sample may be carry-over from other donors' samples. The rearrangement uses TRBV4-3 and TRBJ1-1, with a weak D call TRBD1 (5 bases). Material: peripheral blood, obtained from a patient treated with radiotherapy plus ipilimumab. The DNA for the CDR3 is TGCGCCAGCAGCCAGCTCCGACAGCTGAACACTGAAGCTTTCTTT. Residues: CASSQLRQLNTEAFF.